These 24 T cell receptor beta chains were sequenced from one sample in a study of T cell responses to AZD1222 COVID-19 vaccine. TCRdb's copy holds only in-frame clones and misses some; the assay was immunoSEQ multiplex PCR. The table has about 190,000 clones, 90% to 95% seen once; the top ten hold 7% to 9.5%. The sequenced sample was peripheral blood, obtained on day 0 of AZD1222 vaccination. The receptors were sampled from an adult in good health.

This chain uses TRBV11-3 with TRBJ2-1, with 9 bases fitting TRBD1. Germline loops: CDR1 SGHNT, CDR2 YENEEA. The J segment lost 10 bases and the V segment lost 4 bases, leaving 11 bases of the junction unmatched. The CDR3 consists of 15 residues. The CDR3 DNA reads TGTGCCAGCAGCTCCGGGACAGGGAATAGAGGAGAGCAGTTCTTC. This codes for CASSSGTGNRGEQFF.

This rearrangement joins TRBV25-1 to TRBJ2-7; 7 positions agree with TRBD2. The CDR3 runs 11 residues. Looked up from germline, CDR1 is MGHDK and CDR2 is SYGVNS. Trimming removed 5 bases from V and 9 bases from J; junction bases left unmatched: 4. CDR3 DNA: TGTGCCAGCAGTCACCCGGGAGGGCAGTACTTC. Translating gives CASSHPGGQYF.

The V call is TRBV11-3, the J call TRBJ1-3; the D is unclear. The V end lost 5 bases, the J end lost 0 bases, and 14 bases lay between the germline ends. The germline V gene encodes CDR1 SGHNT and CDR2 YENEEA. The CDR3 runs to 16 residues. CDR3 protein: CASSLVSQYSGNTIYF. The CDR3 DNA reads TGTGCCAGCAGCCTTGTCAGCCAGTACTCTGGAAACACCATATATTTT.

The rearrangement links TRBV19 to TRBJ1-2; D gene uncertain. The CDR3 is 15 amino acids. CDR1 LNHDA and CDR2 SQIVND come from the germline V gene (reference sequence). The V end lost 8 bases, the J end lost 0 bases, and 16 bases lay between the germline ends. DNA of the CDR3: TGTGCCAGTGCTAAGTGGGCCCGTACTAACTATGGCTACACCTTC. It encodes CASAKWARTNYGYTF.

In its sample, this clone was seen a few times. The genes are TRBV27 and TRBJ2-4, with a tentative D call TRBD1 (5 bases). The CDR3 covers 15 residues. V was pared by 6 bases and J by 0 bases, with 12 bases between. Germline values: CDR1 MNHEY, CDR2 SMNVEV (reference sequence). CDR3 residues: CASSQGLSAKNIQYF. The CDR3 coding sequence is TGTGCCAGCAGCCAGGGCTTATCAGCCAAAAACATTCAGTACTTC.

This chain connects TRBV24-1 to TRBJ1-1; TRBD1 agrees at 8 bases. The V gene's germline CDR1 is KGHDR and CDR2 SFDVKD. V was pared by 6 bases and J by 3 bases, with 8 bases of the junction left unmatched. The CDR3 runs 15 residues. CDR3 amino acids: CATSSRTGRDTEAFF. CDR3 in DNA: TGTGCCACCAGTTCGAGGACAGGGAGGGACACTGAAGCTTTCTTT.

The V gene is TRBV28, the J gene TRBJ1-1; TRBD1 might be the D (5 bases). CDR3 length: 15 amino acids. The germline V gene encodes CDR1 MDHEN and CDR2 SYDVKM. Deletions cut 3 bases from V and 7 bases from J, with 18 bases between. CDR3 amino acids: CASSFIKGAGDEAFF. CDR3 DNA: TGTGCCAGCAGTTTTATTAAAGGGGCGGGCGATGAAGCTTTCTTT.

The genes are TRBV30 and TRBJ1-1, with no clear D. The V end lost 4 bases, the J end lost 3 bases, and 12 bases lay between the germline ends. Germline CDR1 reads GTSNPN; CDR2 reads SVGIG (reference sequence). The CDR3 has 13 residues. CDR3 protein: CAWTAGWDTEAFF. The CDR3 DNA follows: TGTGCCTGGACGGCCGGCTGGGACACTGAAGCTTTCTTT.

The genes are TRBV7-8 and TRBJ2-3, with 13 bases that match TRBD2. With 5 bases clipped from V and 3 bases from J, the junction kept 14 bases outside the gene matches. This CDR3 is built from 19 residues. Germline V gene data show CDR1 as SGHVS and CDR2 as FQNEAQ. CDR3 residues: CASSKRLGLAGRGTDTQYF. The CDR3 bases are TGTGCCAGCAGCAAACGATTGGGACTAGCGGGGAGGGGGACAGATACGCAGTATTTT.

J is TRBJ2-7 and V is TRBV29-1; D is perhaps TRBD1 (6 bases). This CDR3 region has 14 residues. Trimming removed 6 bases at V and 0 bases at J, with 15 bases between. Germline V CDR1 and CDR2: SQVTM, ANQGSEA. The CDR3 loop is CSVSSRDNSYEQYF. The CDR3 DNA reads as TGCAGCGTCTCATCCCGGGACAACTCCTACGAGCAGTACTTC.

The chain couples TRBV4-1 to TRBJ2-1; unclear D gene. Trimming removed 0 bases at V and 8 bases at J, with 11 bases between. CDR1 and CDR2 from the germline V gene are MGHRA and YSYEKL. CDR3 length: 14 residues. The CDR3 nucleotides read TGCGCCAGCAGCCAAGATTTGCTGTTAGATGAGCAGTTCTTC. Translation gives CASSQDLLLDEQFF.

V usage is TRBV9 and J usage is TRBJ2-7; D might be TRBD1 or TRBD2, each matching 5 bases. In germline, CDR1 is SGDLS, CDR2 YYNGEE. Trimming took 4 bases from V and 3 from J, leaving 14 bases between them. The CDR3 sequence is 14 residues long. The CDR3 protein is CASSPLGVGYEQYF. The CDR3 DNA sequence: TGTGCCAGCAGCCCACTGGGGGTAGGCTACGAGCAGTACTTC.

The V call is TRBV7-2, the J call TRBJ2-7; 16 bases are shared with TRBD2. This CDR3 comprises 16 residues. CDR1 is SGHTA, CDR2 FQGNSA, per germline. Losses at the gene ends were 7 bases for V and 2 bases for J; bases not matched to a gene: 5. The CDR3 DNA sequence: TGTGCCAGCACCCCGGGACTAGCGGGAGGGGCCTACGAGCAGTACTTC. It encodes CASTPGLAGGAYEQYF.

This sequence joins TRBV7-9 and TRBJ2-7; 8 bases fit TRBD1. CDR3 length: 15 amino acids. The germline V gene has CDR1 SEHNR and CDR2 FQNEAQ (reference sequence). J was trimmed by 5 bases and V by 5 bases; bases with no gene match: 11. CDR3 nucleotide sequence: TGTGCCAGCAGCAACCTCAGGACAGGGAGCAACGAGCAGTACTTC. Translating gives CASSNLRTGSNEQYF.

V usage is TRBV19 and J usage is TRBJ2-5; D uncertain. This CDR3 has 14 amino acids. Trimming pared 2 bases from V and 1 base from J, leaving 8 bases between. CDR1 and CDR2 (germline): LNHDA, SQIVND (reference sequence). The CDR3 DNA is TGTGCCAGTAGTATAACGGGCGGCCAAGAGACCCAGTACTTC. It specifies CASSITGGQETQYF.

This chain joins TRBV5-1 and TRBJ2-1; D call uncertain. Trimming cost V 5 bases and J 6 bases, with 9 bases left between them. The CDR3 has 12 amino acids. CDR1 is SGHRS and CDR2 is YFSETQ in the germline V gene. Here the CDR3 DNA reads TGCGCCAGCAGTCACGGAACCAATGAGCAGTTCTTC. Translated: CASSHGTNEQFF.

This chain connects TRBV19 to TRBJ1-4, with TRBD1 matching over 8 bases. Germline CDR1 LNHDA, CDR2 SQIVND (reference sequence). The CDR3 consists of 14 residues. V lost 5 bases to trimming and J lost 8 bases; unmatched junction nucleotides: 7. CDR3 region: CASSFGTGDEKLFF. The CDR3 bases are TGTGCCAGTAGTTTTGGGACAGGCGACGAAAAACTGTTTTTT.

CDR3 nucleotides: TGCGCCAGCAGCCAAGAAGGGGGGCTCACTGAAGCTTTCTTT. Encoded protein: CASSQEGGLTEAFF. This rearrangement joins TRBV4-1 to TRBJ1-1; D perhaps matches TRBD1 (6 bases). The V end lost 0 bases, the J end lost 4 bases, and 9 bases lay between the germline ends. The V gene's germline CDR1 is MGHRA and CDR2 YSYEKL. The CDR3 is 14 amino acids.

The rearrangement joins TRBV30 to TRBJ1-6; D call uncertain. This CDR3 spans 16 amino acids. The V gene's germline CDR1 is GTSNPN and CDR2 SVGIG (reference sequence). V was trimmed by 1 base and J by 3 bases, leaving 13 bases between them. The CDR3 DNA reads TGTGCCTGGAGTGACCTCCGGGGAAGCTATAATTCACCCCTCCACTTT. Translating it yields CAWSDLRGSYNSPLHF.

The chain combines TRBV9 with TRBJ1-2, with a possible D match to TRBD1 (5 bases). Per the germline V gene, CDR1 is SGDLS and CDR2 is YYNGEE. V was trimmed by 4 bases and J by 3 bases, leaving 19 bases between them. CDR3 length: 16 amino acids. The CDR3 here is CASSPGTAGLHYGYTF. CDR3 nucleotides: TGTGCCAGCAGCCCAGGGACTGCCGGACTCCACTATGGCTACACCTTC.

CDR3 coding DNA: TGTGCCAGCAGCTTGGGGGCCGTTCCGACGTACGAGCAGTACTTC. Translated: CASSLGAVPTYEQYF. The genes are TRBV11-2 and TRBJ2-7; a possible D gene is TRBD1 (6 bases). Deletions cut 3 bases from V and 4 bases from J, with 16 bases between. From germline, CDR1 is SGHAT and CDR2 FQNNGV. This CDR3 comprises 15 residues.

The V and J genes are TRBV7-9 and TRBJ1-4; 8 bases agree with TRBD1. V gave up 6 bases and J gave up 4 bases; unmatched junction bases: 4. In germline, CDR1 is SEHNR, CDR2 FQNEAQ (reference sequence). The CDR3 contains 14 residues. CDR3 protein: CASSRQGINEKLFF. DNA for the CDR3: TGTGCCAGCAGTCGACAGGGGATTAATGAAAAACTGTTTTTT.

The chain couples TRBV5-1 to TRBJ2-7, with D unresolved. The CDR3 is 14 amino acids. V lost 1 base to trimming and J lost 5 bases, with 13 bases between them. Germline CDR1 and CDR2: SGHRS and YFSETQ. CDR3 nucleotides: TGCGCCAGCAGCTTGTGGGGTAGCCCCAACGAGCAGTACTTC. Encoded protein: CASSLWGSPNEQYF.

The chain carries TRBV28 and TRBJ1-5; D possibly corresponds to TRBD1 (6 bases). V was clipped by 4 bases and J by 7 bases, with 8 bases between them. The CDR3 spans 12 residues. Germline lookup yields CDR1 MDHEN and CDR2 SYDVKM. The CDR3 reads CASSSQGQPQHF. The CDR3, as DNA: TGTGCCAGCAGTTCCCAGGGGCAGCCCCAGCATTTT. Variable domain in full (rest from reference TRBV28 and TRBJ1-5): DVKVTQSSRYLVKRTGEKVFLECVQDMDHENMFWYRQDPGLGLRLIYFSYDVKMKEKGDIPEGYSVSREKKERFSLILESASTNQTSMYLCASSSQGQPQHFGDGTRLSIL.